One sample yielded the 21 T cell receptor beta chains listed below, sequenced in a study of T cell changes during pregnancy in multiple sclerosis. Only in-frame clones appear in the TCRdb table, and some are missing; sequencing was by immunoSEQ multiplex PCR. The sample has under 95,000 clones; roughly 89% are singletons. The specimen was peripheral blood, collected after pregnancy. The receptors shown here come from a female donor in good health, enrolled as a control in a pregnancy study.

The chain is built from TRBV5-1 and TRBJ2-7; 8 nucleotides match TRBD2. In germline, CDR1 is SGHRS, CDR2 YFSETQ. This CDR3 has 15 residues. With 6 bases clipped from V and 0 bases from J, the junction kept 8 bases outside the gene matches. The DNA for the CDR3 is TGCGCCAGCAACCCAACGGGAGGGGGCTCCTACGAGCAGTACTTC. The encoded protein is CASNPTGGGSYEQYF.

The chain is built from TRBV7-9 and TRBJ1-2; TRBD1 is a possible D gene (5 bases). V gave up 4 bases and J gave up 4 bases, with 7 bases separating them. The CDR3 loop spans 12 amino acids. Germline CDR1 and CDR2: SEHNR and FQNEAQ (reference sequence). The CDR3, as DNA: TGTGCCAGCAGCTCACAGGTCTATGGCTACACCTTC. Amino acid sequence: CASSSQVYGYTF.

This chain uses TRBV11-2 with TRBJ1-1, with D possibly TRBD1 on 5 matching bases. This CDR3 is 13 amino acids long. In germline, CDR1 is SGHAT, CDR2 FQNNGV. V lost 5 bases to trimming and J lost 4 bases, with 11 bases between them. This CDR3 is CASSPRVGTEAFF. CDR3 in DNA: TGTGCCAGCAGCCCCAGGGTAGGCACTGAAGCTTTCTTT. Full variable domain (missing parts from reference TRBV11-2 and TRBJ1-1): EAGVAQSPRYKIIEKRQSVAFWCNPISGHATLYWYQQILGQGPKLLIQFQNNGVVDDSQLPKDRFSAERLKGVDSTLKIQPAKLEDSAVYLCASSPRVGTEAFFGQGTRLTVV.

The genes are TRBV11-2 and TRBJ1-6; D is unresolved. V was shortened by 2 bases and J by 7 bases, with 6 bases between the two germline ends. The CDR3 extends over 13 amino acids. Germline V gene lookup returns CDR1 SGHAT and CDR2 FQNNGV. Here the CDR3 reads CASSLFENSPLHF. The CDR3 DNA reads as TGTGCCAGCAGCTTATTTGAGAATTCACCCCTCCACTTT.

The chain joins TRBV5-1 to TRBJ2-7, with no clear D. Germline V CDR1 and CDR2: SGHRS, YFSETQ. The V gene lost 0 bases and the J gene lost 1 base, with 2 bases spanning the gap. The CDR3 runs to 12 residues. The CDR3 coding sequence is TGCGCCAGCAGCTTGGTATCCTACGAGCAGTACTTC. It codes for CASSLVSYEQYF.

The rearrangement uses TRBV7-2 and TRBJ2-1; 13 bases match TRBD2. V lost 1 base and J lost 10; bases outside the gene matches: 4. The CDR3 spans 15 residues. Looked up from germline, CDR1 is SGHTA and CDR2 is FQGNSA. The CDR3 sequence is CASSLEKGLAGEQFF. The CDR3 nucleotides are TGTGCCAGCAGCTTAGAAAAGGGACTAGCGGGGGAGCAGTTCTTC.

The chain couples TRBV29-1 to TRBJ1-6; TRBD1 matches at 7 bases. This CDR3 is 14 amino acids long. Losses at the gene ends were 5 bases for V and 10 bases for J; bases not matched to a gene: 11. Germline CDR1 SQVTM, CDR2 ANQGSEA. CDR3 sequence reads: CSVRGGAVGSPLHF. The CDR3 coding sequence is TGCAGCGTTCGAGGGGGCGCAGTTGGATCACCCCTCCACTTT.

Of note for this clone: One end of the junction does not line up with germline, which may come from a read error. The CDR3 is CASSLTPRSYNEQFF. CDR3 DNA sequence: TGTGCTAGCAGCTTAACTCCTCGGTCCTACAATGAGCAGTTCTTC. The rearrangement uses TRBV7-7 and TRBJ2-1; D unclear. Germline assignment: CDR1 SSHAT and CDR2 FNYEAQ (reference sequence). The CDR3 runs to 15 residues.

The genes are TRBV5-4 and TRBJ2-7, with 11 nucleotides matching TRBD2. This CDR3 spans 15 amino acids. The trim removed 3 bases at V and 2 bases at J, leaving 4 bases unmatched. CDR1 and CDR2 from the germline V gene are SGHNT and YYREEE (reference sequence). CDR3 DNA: TGTGCCAGCAGCTCGGGACTAGCGGAAACCTACGAGCAGTACTTC. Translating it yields CASSSGLAETYEQYF.

This chain's CDR3 is CASSPLTGGTDTQYF. CDR3 DNA sequence: TGCGCCAGCAGCCCATTGACAGGGGGCACAGATACGCAGTATTTT. The rearrangement uses TRBV4-3 and TRBJ2-3; 8 nucleotides agree with TRBD1. Per germline, CDR1 LGHNA and CDR2 YSLEER. The CDR3 has 15 residues. V lost 4 bases and J lost 1; bases outside the gene matches: 4.

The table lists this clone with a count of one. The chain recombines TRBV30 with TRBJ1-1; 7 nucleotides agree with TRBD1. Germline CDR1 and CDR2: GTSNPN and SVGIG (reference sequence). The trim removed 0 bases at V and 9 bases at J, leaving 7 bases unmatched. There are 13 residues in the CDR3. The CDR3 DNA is TGTGCCTGGAGTGTTGGCAGGGGGGATAAAGCTTTCTTT. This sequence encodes CAWSVGRGDKAFF.

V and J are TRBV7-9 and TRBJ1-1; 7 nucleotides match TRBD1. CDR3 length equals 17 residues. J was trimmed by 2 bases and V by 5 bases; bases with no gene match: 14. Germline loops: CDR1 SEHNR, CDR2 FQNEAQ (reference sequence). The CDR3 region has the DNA TGTGCCAGCAGCCCCCTGGGGGGTCAGGGGGTAAACACTGAAGCTTTCTTT. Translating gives CASSPLGGQGVNTEAFF.

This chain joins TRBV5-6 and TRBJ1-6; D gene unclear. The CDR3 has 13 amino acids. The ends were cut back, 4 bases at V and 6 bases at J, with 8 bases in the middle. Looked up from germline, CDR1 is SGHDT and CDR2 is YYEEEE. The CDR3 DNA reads TGTGCCAGCAGCCTACGAGCTAATTCACCCCTCCACTTT. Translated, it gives CASSLRANSPLHF.

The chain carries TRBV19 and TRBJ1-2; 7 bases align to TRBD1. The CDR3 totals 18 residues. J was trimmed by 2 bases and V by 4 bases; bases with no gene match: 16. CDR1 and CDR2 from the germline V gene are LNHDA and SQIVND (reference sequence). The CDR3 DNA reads TGTGCCAGTAGTACAACCCGAGAACGACAGGGTTGGAACTATGGCTACACCTTC. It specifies CASSTTRERQGWNYGYTF.

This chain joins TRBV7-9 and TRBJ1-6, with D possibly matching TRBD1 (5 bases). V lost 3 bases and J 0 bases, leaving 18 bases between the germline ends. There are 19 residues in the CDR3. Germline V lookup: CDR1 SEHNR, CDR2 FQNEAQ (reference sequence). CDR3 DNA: TGTGCCAGCAGCTTGGTCCGGGACTTGGAGTTCTCCTATAATTCACCCCTCCACTTT. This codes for CASSLVRDLEFSYNSPLHF.

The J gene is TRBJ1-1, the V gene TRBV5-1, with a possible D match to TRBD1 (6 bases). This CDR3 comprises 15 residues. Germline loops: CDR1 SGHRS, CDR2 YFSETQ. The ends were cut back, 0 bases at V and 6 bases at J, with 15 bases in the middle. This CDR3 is CASSLGVGGVSEAFF. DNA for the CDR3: TGCGCCAGCAGCTTGGGTGTAGGGGGAGTCTCTGAAGCTTTCTTT.

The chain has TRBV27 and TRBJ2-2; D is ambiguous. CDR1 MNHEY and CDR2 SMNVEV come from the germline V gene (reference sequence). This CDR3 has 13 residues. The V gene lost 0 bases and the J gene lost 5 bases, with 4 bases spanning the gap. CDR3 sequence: CASSLSVTGELFF. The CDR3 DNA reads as TGTGCCAGCAGTTTATCTGTAACCGGGGAGCTGTTTTTT.

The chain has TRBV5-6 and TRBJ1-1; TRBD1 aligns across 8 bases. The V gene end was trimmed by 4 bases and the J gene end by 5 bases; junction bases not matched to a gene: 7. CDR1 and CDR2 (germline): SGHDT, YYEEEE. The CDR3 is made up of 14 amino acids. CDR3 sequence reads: CASSRGQGGTEAFF. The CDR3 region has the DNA TGTGCCAGCAGCCGAGGACAGGGAGGGACTGAAGCTTTCTTT.

The DNA for the CDR3 is TGCAGCGTTCTAGTCGCCGCTAGCTGGGGCTACACCTTC. Its translation is CSVLVAASWGYTF. The J gene is TRBJ1-2, the V gene TRBV29-1; D unresolved. Between the trimmed V and J ends, which lost 5 bases and 8 bases, there was a span of 18 bases. CDR1 is SQVTM, CDR2 ANQGSEA, per germline. This CDR3 is built from 13 residues.

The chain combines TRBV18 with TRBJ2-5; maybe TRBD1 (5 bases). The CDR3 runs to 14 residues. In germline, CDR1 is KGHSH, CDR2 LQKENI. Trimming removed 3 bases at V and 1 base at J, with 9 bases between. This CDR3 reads CASSPLQGQETQYF. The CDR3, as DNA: TGTGCCAGCTCACCTCTCCAGGGCCAAGAGACCCAGTACTTC.

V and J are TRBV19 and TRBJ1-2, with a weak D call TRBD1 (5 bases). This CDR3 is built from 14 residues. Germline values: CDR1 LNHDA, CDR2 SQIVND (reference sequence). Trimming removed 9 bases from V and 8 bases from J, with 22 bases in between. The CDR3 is CARMRGLLSRGYTF. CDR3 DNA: TGTGCCAGGATGAGGGGACTATTAAGTAGGGGCTACACCTTC.